This TCR beta chain originates from a study of blood T cell repertoires in COVID-19. Germline V gene sequence: CDR1 SGHDT, CDR2 YYEEEE. The trim removed 4 bases at V and 3 bases at J, leaving 6 bases unmatched. The length of the CDR3 is 15 residues. Only in-frame clones appear in the TCRdb table, and some are missing; sequencing was by immunoSEQ multiplex PCR. The table shows about 120,000 clones, with approximately 90% occurring only once. Material for sequencing was peripheral blood. The J gene is TRBJ2-7, the V gene TRBV5-6; 11 nucleotides line up with TRBD2. The clonotype comes from a woman between 45 and 60 years old with acute or convalescent COVID-19. The CDR3 region has the DNA TGTGCCAGCAGCGTCCGGGGACTAGCGGTCTACGAGCAGTACTTC. This sequence encodes CASSVRGLAVYEQYF.